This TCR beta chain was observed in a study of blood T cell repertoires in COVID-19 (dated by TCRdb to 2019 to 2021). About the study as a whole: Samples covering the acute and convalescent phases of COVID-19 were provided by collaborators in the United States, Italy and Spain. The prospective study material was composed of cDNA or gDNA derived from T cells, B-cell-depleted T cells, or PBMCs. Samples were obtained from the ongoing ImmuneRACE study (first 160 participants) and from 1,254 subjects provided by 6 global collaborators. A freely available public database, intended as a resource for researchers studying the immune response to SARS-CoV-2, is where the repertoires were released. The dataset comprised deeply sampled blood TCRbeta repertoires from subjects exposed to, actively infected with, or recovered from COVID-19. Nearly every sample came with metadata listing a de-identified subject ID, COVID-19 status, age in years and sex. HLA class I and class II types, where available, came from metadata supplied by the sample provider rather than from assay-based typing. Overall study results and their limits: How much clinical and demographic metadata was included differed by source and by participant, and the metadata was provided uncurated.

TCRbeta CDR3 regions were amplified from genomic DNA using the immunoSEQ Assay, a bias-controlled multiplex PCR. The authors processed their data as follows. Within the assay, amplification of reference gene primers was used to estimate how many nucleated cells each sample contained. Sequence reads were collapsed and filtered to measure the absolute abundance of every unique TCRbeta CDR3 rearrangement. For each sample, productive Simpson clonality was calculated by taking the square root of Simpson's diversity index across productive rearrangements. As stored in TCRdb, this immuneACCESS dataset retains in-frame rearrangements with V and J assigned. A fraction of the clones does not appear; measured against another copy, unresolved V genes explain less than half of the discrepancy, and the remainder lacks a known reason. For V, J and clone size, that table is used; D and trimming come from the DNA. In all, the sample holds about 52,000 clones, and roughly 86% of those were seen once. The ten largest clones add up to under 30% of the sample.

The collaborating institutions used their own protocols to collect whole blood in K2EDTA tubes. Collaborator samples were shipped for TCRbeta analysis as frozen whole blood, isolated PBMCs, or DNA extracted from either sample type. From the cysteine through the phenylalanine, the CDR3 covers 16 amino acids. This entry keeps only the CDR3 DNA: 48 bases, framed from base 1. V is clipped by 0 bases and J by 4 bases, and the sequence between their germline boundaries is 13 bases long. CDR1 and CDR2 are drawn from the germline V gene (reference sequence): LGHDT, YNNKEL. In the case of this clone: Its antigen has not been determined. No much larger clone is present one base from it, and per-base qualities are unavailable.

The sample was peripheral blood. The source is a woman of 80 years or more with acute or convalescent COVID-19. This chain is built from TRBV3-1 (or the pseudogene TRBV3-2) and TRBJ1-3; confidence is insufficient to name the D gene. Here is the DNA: TGTGCCAGCAGCCAAGATCGGCGGAAGTCAGGAAACACCATATATTTT. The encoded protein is CASSQDRRKSGNTIYF.